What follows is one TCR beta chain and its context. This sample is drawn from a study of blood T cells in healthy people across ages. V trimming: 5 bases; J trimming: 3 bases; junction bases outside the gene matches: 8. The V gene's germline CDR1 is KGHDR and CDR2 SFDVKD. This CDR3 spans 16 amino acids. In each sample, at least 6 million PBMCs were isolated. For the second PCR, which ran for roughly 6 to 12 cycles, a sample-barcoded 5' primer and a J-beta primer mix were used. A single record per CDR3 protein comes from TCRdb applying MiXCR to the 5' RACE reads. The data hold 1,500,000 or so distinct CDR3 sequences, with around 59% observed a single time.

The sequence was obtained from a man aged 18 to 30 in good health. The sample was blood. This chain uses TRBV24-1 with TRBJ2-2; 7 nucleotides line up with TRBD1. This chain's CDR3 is CATSGGTVLDTGELFF. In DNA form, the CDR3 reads TGTGCCACCAGTGGGGGGACAGTTTTGGACACCGGGGAGCTGTTTTTT.